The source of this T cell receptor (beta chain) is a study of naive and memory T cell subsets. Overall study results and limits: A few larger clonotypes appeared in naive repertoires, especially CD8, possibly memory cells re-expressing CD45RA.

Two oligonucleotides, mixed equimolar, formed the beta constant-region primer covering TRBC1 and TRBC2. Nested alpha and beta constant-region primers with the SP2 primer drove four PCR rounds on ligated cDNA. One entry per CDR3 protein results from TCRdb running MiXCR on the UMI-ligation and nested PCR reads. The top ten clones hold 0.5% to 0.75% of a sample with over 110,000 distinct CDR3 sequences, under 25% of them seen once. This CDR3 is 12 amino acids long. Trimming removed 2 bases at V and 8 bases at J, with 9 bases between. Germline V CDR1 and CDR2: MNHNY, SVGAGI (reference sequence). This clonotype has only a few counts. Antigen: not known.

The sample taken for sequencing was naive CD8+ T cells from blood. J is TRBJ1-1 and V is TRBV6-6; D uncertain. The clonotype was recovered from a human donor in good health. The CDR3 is CASSYVGQEAFF. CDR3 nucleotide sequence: TGTGCCAGCAGTTACGTAGGGCAGGAAGCTTTCTTT.